The following is a T cell receptor beta chain sequence with its context. This sample was taken from a study of Ad26.COV2.S vaccination and SARS-CoV-2 variants. Study at large: COV1001, an Ad26.COV2.S trial, supplied this vaccine-arm donor.

Treatment in this sample: 15 to 20 received Ad26.COV2.S at low or high dose, single or two shots; 5 received placebo; per-sample allocation not given. Sampling occurred on day 63 after the first vaccine or placebo injection. Donation came from an adult in Boston who was aged 18-55 years. What was given as vaccine was an Ad26 vector encoding Wuhan-strain SARS-CoV-2 spike. Measured with immunoSEQ multiplex PCR; TCRdb has only the in-frame clones, and not every one. The sample contains under 550,000 clones, around 90% of which appear only once. The input for sequencing was peripheral blood, taken in a trial of Ad26.COV2.S vaccine versus placebo. This sequence originates from a person between 18 and 60 years old who received the Ad26.COV2.S COVID-19 vaccine or a placebo.

CDR3 DNA: TGCGCCAGCAGTGGACAGGGCACAGATACGCAGTATTTT. Translating it yields CASSGQGTDTQYF. The V gene is TRBV10-1, the J gene TRBJ2-3, with D possibly TRBD1 on 6 matching bases. This CDR3 region has 13 residues. CDR1 is WNHNN, CDR2 SYGVQD, per germline (reference sequence). Between the trimmed V and J ends, which lost 4 bases and 1 base, there was a span of 6 bases.